This TCR beta chain was recorded in a study of blood T cell repertoires in COVID-19. Here immunoSEQ multiplex PCR was the method, and the copy in TCRdb shows in-frame clones only, minus some. The table includes over 200,000 clones, about 83% detected once. The CDR3 covers 13 residues. The germline V gene has CDR1 MNHEY and CDR2 SVGEGT. V was trimmed by 4 bases and J by 2 bases, leaving 8 bases between them. The sample taken for sequencing was peripheral blood. The clonotype was recovered from a woman aged 30 to 39 with COVID-19, enrolled during active disease. The gene calls are TRBV6-2 or TRBV6-3 and TRBJ1-2; no firm D call. Here the CDR3 DNA reads TGTGCCAGCAGTTTGGCGGGGAACTATGGCTACACCTTC. It translates to CASSLAGNYGYTF.